This T cell receptor (beta chain) was captured by sequencing in a study of regulatory T cells in long-lasting Graves disease. Across the study: Graves' patients with a new diagnosis had received antithyroid drugs under 3 months.

Noted time point: newly diagnosed GD, antithyroid drugs for less than 3 months. Construction of the TCR library relied on RNA isolated from PBMCs. EDTA tubes were used for drawing roughly 9 milliliters of peripheral blood. Deletions cut 8 bases from V and 2 bases from J, with 10 bases between. Looked up from germline, CDR1 is MNHEY and CDR2 is SMNVEV (reference sequence). The CDR3 has 13 residues. CDR3 regions were amplified by Arm-PCR using iRepertoire HTBI primers to build TCR beta libraries. TCRdb re-derived calls from the multiplex PCR reads in MiXCR, one entry per CDR3 protein. This sample yields some 330,000 distinct CDR3 sequences, of which 12% are seen a single time; 18% belongs to the top ten. The same specimen was also included in a second study, on T cells in Graves' hyperthyroidism and ophthalmopathy. From that paper: HTBI primers were used for first-round RT-PCR of the TCR CDR3.

The V and J genes are TRBV27 and TRBJ2-1; TRBD1 or TRBD2 may be the D gene (5 bases each). The sequence was obtained from a woman between 18 and 30 years old with Graves disease. This material consisted of peripheral blood mononuclear cells (PBMCs), taken at new diagnosis, from a patient treated with antithyroid drugs. CDR3 in amino acids: CASQGETYNEQFF. CDR3 nucleotides: TGTGCCAGCCAAGGGGAGACCTACAATGAGCAGTTCTTC.